Detailed here is one T cell receptor beta chain. Its antigen is not known. This sample was included in a study of T cell repertoires in cytomegalovirus infection. Germline CDR1 MDHEN, CDR2 SYDVKM. Trimming took 2 bases from V and 7 from J, leaving 11 bases between them. The CDR3 is 13 amino acids. MiXCR, applied by TCRdb to the reads, yields one record per CDR3 protein. The table has about 150,000 distinct CDR3 sequences, approximately 30% seen once. The receptor comes from a human donor in good health (CMV status not recorded). Some clones in this sample may be carry-over from other donors' samples. The rearrangement links TRBV28 to TRBJ1-2; no definite D call. This specimen was CD8+ T cells from cultured PBMCs, taken from culture after CMV antigen stimulation. CDR3 residues: CASSLGPGGGYTF. DNA of the CDR3: TGTGCCAGCAGTTTAGGCCCAGGTGGTGGCTACACCTTC.